This T cell receptor (beta chain) comes out of a study of CD8+CD57+ T cells in acquired aplastic anemia. Looking at the study overall: Healthy donor CD4+ samples were sequenced to a depth that averaged about 10.8 million reads.

The study profiled TCR beta VDJ and CDR3 using genomic DNA as template. TCRdb reprocessed the reads via MiXCR and lists one record per CDR3 protein. The sample carries about 190,000 distinct CDR3 sequences, approximately 52% recorded once. The receptor's source is a human donor in good health, serving as a control. The sequenced sample was sorted CD4+, CD8+, or CD8+CD57+ T cells (not recorded which) from PBMCs.

The CDR3 loop reads CASNTGTGGPLHF. The CDR3 DNA reads TGCGCCAGCAACACGGGAACGGGGGGACCCCTCCACTTT. The chain uses TRBV10-2 and TRBJ1-6; D possibly corresponds to TRBD1 (5 bases). The germline V and J ends were trimmed by 7 bases and 12 bases, with 16 bases remaining between them. The length of the CDR3 is 13 residues. CDR1 is WSHSY and CDR2 is SAAADI in the germline V gene.